The clone carrying this T cell receptor (beta chain) was recorded once. Its target is not known. The immunoSEQ assay was v3. The protocol was immunoSEQ multiplex PCR, while the TCRdb copy is restricted to in-frame clones and leaves out a portion. The sample yields some 52,000 clones, 79% seen once. This sample was taken from a study of TIL therapy for anti-PD-1-resistant metastatic lung cancer. CDR1 is MNHEY, CDR2 SVGAGI, per germline. The V end was cut by 0 bases, the J end by 4 bases, with 12 bases between. The length of the CDR3 is 15 residues. Broader study findings: After infusion, TIL clonotypes partly replaced peripheral T cells and declined over months.

Time point here: pre-treatment sample, taken before nivolumab and TIL therapy. The starting material was blood, obtained at baseline. The rearrangement uses TRBV6-5 and TRBJ1-1; possible D gene TRBD1, 5 bases. The source is a woman between 30 and 80 years old with non-small cell lung cancer. The CDR3 sequence is CASSYSLTGGTEAFF. The CDR3 DNA is TGTGCCAGCAGTTACTCCCTTACCGGGGGCACTGAAGCTTTCTTT.